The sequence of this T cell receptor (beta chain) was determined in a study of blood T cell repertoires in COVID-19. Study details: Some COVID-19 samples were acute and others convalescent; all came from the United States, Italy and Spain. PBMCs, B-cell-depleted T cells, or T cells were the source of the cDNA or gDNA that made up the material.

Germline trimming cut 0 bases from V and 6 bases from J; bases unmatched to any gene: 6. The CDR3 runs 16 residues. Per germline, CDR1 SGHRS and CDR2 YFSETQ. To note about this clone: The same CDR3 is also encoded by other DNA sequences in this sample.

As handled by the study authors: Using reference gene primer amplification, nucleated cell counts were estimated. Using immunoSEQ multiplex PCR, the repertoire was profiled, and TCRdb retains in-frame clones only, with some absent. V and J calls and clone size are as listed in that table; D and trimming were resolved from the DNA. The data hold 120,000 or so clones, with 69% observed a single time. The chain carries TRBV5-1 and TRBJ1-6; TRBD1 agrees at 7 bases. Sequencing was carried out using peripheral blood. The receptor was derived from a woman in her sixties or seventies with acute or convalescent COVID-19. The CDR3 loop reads CASSLDPGGGNSPLHF. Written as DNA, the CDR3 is TGCGCCAGCAGCTTGGATCCAGGGGGAGGTAATTCACCCCTCCACTTT.